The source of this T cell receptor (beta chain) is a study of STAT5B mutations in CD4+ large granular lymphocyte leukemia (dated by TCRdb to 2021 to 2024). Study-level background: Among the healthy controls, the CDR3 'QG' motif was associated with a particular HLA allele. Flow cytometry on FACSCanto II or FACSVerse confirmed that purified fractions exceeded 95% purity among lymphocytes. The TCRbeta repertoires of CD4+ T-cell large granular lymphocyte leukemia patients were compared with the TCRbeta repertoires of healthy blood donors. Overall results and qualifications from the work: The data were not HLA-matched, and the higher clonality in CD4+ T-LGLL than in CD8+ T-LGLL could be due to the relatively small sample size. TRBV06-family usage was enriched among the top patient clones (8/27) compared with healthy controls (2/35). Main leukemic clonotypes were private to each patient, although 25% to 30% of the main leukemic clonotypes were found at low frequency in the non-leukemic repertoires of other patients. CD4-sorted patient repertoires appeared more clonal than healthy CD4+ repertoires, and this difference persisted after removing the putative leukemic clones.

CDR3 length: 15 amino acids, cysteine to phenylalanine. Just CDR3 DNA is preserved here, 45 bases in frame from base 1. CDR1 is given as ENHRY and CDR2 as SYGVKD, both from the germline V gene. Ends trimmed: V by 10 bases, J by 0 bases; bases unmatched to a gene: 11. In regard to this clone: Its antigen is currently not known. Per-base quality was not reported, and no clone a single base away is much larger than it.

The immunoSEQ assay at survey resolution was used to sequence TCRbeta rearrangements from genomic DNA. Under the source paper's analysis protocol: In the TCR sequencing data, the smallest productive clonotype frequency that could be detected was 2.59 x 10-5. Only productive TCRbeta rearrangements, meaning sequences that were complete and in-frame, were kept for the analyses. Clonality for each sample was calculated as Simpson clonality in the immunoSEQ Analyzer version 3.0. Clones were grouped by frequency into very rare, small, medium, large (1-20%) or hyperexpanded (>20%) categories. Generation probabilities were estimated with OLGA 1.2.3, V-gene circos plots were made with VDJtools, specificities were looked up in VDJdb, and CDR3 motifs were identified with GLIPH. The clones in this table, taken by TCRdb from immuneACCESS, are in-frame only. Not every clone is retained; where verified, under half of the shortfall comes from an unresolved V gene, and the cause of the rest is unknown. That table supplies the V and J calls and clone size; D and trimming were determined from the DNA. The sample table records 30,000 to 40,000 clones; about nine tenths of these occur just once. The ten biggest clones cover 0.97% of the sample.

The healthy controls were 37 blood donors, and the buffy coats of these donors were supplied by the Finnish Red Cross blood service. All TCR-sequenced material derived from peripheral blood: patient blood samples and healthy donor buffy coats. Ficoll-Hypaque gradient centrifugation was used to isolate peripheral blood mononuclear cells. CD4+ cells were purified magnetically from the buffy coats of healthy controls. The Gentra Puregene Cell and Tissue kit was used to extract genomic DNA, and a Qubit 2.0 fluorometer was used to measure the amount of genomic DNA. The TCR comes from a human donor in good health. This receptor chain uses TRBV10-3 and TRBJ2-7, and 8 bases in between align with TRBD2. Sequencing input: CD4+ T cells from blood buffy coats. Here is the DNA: TGTGCCACCACCCCCCGGGGGACTAGCTCCTACGAGCAGTACTTC. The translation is CATTPRGTSSYEQYF.